This paragraph reports one T cell receptor beta chain. The entry originates in a study of identifying expanded T cells in peripheral blood. CDR3 length: 14 amino acids. CDR1 and CDR2 (germline): ENHRY, SYGVKD. V was trimmed by 3 bases and J by 2 bases, leaving 11 bases between them. This table comes from immunoSEQ multiplex PCR, and its TCRdb copy is limited to in-frame clones, with some not included. This sample has 100,000 or so clones, with 87% found just once. The chain uses TRBV10-3 and TRBJ2-7; D unresolved. This clonotype originated in a person aged 18 to 75 in good health. The sequenced material came from blood. The CDR3 here is CAISELGSTYEQYF. The CDR3 coding sequence is TGTGCCATCAGTGAACTCGGGTCCACCTACGAGCAGTACTTC.